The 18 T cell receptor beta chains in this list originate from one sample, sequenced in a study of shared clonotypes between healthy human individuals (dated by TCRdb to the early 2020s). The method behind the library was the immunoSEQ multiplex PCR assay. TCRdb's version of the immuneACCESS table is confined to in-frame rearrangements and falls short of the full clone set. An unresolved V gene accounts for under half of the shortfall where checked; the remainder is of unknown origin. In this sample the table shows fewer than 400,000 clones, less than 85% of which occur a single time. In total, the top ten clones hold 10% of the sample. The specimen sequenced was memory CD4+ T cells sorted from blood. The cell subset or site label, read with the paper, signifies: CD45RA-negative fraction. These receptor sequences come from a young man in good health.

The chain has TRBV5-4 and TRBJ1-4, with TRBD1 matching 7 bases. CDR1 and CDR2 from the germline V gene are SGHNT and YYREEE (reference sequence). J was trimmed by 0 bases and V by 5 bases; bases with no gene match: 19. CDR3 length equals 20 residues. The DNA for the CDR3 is TGTGCCAGCAGTATAGGGGGCGCGTTGGCCCGGGGCCCAACTAATGAAAAACTGTTTTTT. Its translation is CASSIGGALARGPTNEKLFF.

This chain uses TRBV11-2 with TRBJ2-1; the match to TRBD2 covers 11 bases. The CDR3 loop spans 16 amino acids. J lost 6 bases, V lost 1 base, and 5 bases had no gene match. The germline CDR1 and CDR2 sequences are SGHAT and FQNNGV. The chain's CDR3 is CASSLAGTSGFNEQFF. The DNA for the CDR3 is TGTGCCAGCAGCTTAGCCGGGACTAGCGGCTTCAATGAGCAGTTCTTC.

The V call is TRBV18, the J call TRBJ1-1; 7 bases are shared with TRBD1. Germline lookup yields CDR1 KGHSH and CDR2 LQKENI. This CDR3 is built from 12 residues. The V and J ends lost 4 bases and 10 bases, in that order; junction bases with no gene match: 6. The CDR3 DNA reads TGTGCCAGCTCACAGGACCAGGGGGGAGCTTTCTTT. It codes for CASSQDQGGAFF.

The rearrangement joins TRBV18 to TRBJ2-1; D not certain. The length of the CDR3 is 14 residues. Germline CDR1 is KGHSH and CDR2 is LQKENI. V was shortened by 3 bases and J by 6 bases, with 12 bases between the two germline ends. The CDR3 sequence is CASSPIQASNEQFF. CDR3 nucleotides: TGTGCCAGCTCACCCATCCAGGCAAGCAATGAGCAGTTCTTC.

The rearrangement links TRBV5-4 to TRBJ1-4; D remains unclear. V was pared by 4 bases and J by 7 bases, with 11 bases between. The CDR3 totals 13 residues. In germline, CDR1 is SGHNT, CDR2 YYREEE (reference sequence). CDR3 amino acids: CASSPSGGEKLFF. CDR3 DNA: TGTGCCAGCAGCCCGTCGGGAGGTGAAAAACTGTTTTTT.

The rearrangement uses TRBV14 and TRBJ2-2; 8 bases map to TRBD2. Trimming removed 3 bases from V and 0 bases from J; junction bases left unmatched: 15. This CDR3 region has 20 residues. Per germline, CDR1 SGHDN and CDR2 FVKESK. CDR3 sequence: CASSHPKSGETSANTGELFF. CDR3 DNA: TGTGCCAGCAGCCATCCTAAAAGCGGGGAGACTAGCGCGAACACCGGGGAGCTGTTTTTT.

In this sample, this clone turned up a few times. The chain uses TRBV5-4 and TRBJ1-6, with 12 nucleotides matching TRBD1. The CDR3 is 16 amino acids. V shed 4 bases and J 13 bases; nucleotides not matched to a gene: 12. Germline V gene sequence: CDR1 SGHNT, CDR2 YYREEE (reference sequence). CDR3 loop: CASSLGQGAQGLPLHF. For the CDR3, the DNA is TGTGCCAGCAGCCTGGGACAGGGGGCCCAGGGCTTGCCCCTCCACTTT.

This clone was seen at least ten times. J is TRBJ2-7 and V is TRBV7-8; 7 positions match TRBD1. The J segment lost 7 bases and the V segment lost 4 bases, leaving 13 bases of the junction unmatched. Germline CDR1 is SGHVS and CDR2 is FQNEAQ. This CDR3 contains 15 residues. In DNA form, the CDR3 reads TGTGCCAGCAGCTGGGAAAGACGGACAGGCGTTGAGCAGTACTTC. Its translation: CASSWERRTGVEQYF.

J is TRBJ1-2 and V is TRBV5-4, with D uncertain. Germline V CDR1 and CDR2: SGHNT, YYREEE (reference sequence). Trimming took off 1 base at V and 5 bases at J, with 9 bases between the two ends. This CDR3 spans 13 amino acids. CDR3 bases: TGTGCCAGCAGCTTGAGGGCGGTTTATGGCTACACCTTC. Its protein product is CASSLRAVYGYTF. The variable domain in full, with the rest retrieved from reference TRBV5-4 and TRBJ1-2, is ETGVTQSPTHLIKTRGQQVTLRCSSQSGHNTVSWYQQALGQGPQFIFQYYREEENGRGNFPPRFSGLQFPNYSSELNVNALELDDSALYLCASSLRAVYGYTFGSGTRLTVV.

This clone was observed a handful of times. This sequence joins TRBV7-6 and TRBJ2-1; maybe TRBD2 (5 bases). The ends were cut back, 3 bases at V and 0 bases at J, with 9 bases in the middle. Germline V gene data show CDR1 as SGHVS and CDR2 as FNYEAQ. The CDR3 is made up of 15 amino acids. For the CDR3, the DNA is TGTGCCAGCAGCTTGTTAGGGAGCTCCTACAATGAGCAGTTCTTC. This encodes CASSLLGSSYNEQFF.

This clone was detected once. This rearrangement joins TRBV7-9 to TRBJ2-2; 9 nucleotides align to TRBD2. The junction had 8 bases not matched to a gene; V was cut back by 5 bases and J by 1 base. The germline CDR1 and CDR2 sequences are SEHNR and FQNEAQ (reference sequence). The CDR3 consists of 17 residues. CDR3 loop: CASSGNLAGLNTGELFF. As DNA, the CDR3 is TGTGCCAGCAGCGGCAACCTAGCGGGATTGAACACCGGGGAGCTGTTTTTT.

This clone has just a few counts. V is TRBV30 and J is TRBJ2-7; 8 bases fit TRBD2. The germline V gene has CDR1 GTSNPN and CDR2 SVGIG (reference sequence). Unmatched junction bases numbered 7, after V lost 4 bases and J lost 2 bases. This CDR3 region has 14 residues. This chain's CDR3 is CAWMITGGTYEQYF. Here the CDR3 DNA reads TGTGCCTGGATGATTACGGGGGGGACCTACGAGCAGTACTTC. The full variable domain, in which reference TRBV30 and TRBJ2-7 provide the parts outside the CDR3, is SQTIHQWPATLVQPVGSPLSLECTVEGTSNPNLYWYRQAAGRGLQLLFYSVGIGQISSEVPQNLSASRPQDRQFILSSKKLLLSDSGFYLCAWMITGGTYEQYFGPGTRLTVT.

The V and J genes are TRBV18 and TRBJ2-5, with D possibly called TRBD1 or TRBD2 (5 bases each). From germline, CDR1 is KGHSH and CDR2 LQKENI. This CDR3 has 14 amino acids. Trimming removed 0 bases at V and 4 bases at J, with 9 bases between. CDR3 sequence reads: CASSPPAGRETQYF. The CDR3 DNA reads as TGTGCCAGCTCACCACCGGCAGGGAGAGAGACCCAGTACTTC.

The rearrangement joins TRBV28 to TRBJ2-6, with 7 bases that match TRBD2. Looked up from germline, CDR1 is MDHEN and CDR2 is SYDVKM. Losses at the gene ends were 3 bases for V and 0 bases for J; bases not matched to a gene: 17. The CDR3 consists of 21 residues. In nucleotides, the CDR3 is TGTGCCAGCAGTTTGGAGGAGTGGTGGGCTAGCGGAATCTCTGGGGCCAACGTCCTGACTTTC. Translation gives CASSLEEWWASGISGANVLTF.

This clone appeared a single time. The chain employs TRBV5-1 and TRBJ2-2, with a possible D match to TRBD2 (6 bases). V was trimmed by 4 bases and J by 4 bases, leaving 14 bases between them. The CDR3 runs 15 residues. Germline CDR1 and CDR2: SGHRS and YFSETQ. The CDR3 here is CASSGGNYLTGELFF. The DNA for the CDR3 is TGCGCCAGCAGCGGGGGGAACTACCTCACCGGGGAGCTGTTTTTT.

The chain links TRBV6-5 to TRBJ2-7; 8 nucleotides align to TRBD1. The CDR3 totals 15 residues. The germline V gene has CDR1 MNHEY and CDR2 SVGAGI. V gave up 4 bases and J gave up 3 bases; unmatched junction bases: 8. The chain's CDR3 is CASSSPRQGNYEQYF. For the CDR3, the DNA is TGTGCCAGCAGTTCCCCGAGACAGGGGAACTACGAGCAGTACTTC.

CDR3 sequence reads: CASAGSSYNEQFF. DNA of the CDR3: TGTGCATCCGCTGGTAGCTCCTACAATGAGCAGTTCTTC. The chain has TRBV10-3 and TRBJ2-1; D ambiguous. Germline V gene lookup returns CDR1 ENHRY and CDR2 SYGVKD. There are 13 residues in the CDR3.

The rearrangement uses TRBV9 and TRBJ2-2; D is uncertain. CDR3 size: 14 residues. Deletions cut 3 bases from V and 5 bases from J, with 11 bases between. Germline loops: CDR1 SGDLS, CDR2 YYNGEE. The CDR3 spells CASSADSWTGELFF. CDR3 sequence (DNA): TGTGCCAGCAGCGCCGACTCTTGGACCGGGGAGCTGTTTTTT.